Below, 15 T cell receptor beta chains from the same sample are listed, as sequenced in a study of blood T cells in healthy people across ages (dated by TCRdb to the mid-2010s). Libraries were constructed by 5' RACE. TCRdb names Illumina HiSeq 2500 as the instrument used. A second PCR of about 6 to 11 cycles was performed with a sample-barcoded 5' primer and a J-beta primer mix. The raw public reads went through TCRdb reprocessing: fastp at Q25, MiXCR clone calling, in-frame beta chains kept. Rows matching on CDR3 protein sequence are summarized as one entry with the most common DNA and genes. Across this sample there are approximately 800,000 distinct CDR3 sequences, with roughly 24% seen only once. Less than 3.5% of the sample is in the top ten clones. These data are also associated with another study on T cells of mothers and their children.

Specimen: blood. Every receptor here comes from a boy under 18 in good health.

This clonotype was seen more than once but under ten times. The rearrangement joins TRBV12-3 or TRBV12-4 to TRBJ2-7; TRBD1 matches 7 bases. This CDR3 region has 13 residues. Trimming took 5 bases from V and 3 from J; bases not matched to a gene: 4. This CDR3 is CASSGQAIYEQYF. DNA for the CDR3: TGTGCCAGCAGTGGACAGGCGATCTACGAGCAGTACTTC.

This clonotype turned up a few times. The V call is TRBV20-1, the J call TRBJ1-4; D possibly corresponds to TRBD1 (5 bases). This CDR3 is 14 amino acids long. The germline V and J ends were trimmed by 4 bases and 4 bases, with 13 bases remaining between them. Germline V gene data show CDR1 as DFQATT and CDR2 as SNEGSKA (reference sequence). CDR3 nucleotide sequence: TGCAGTGCTAAGAAACAGGTTGTTAATGAAAAACTGTTTTTT. Amino acids: CSAKKQVVNEKLFF.

The chain is built from TRBV12-3 or TRBV12-4 and TRBJ2-7; 10 positions match TRBD1. This CDR3 comprises 15 residues. V lost 5 bases to trimming and J lost 2 bases; unmatched junction nucleotides: 6. CDR3 region: CASSNPGQGAYEQYF. CDR3 coding DNA: TGTGCCAGCAGTAACCCCGGACAGGGGGCCTACGAGCAGTACTTC.

V gene TRBV2 combines with J gene TRBJ2-5, with TRBD2 matching over 8 bases. The J call is doubtful: the DNA matches TRBJ2-7 better. The CDR3 is 16 amino acids. The germline gives CDR1 SNHLY, CDR2 FYNNEI. CDR3 nucleotide sequence: TGTGCCAGCAGTGAATCCGGGAGGGCAGGGGCCTACGAGCAGTACTTC. It yields the protein CASSESGRAGAYEQYF.

This clonotype was recorded a few times. The chain has TRBV6-1 and TRBJ2-1; 9 bases align to TRBD2. CDR3 length equals 17 residues. The V gene's germline CDR1 is MNHNS and CDR2 SASEGT. The trim removed 2 bases at V and 8 bases at J, leaving 13 bases unmatched. CDR3 amino acids: CASSELPSGGFSYEQFF. CDR3 nucleotides: TGTGCCAGCAGTGAACTTCCAAGCGGGGGGTTTTCGTATGAGCAGTTCTTC.

This clonotype was detected a few times. V is TRBV7-9 and J is TRBJ2-2; possibly TRBD1 or TRBD2 for D (6 bases each). The V gene lost 4 bases and the J gene lost 0 bases, with 12 bases spanning the gap. The CDR3 is made up of 16 amino acids. Looked up from germline, CDR1 is SEHNR and CDR2 is FQNEAQ (reference sequence). The DNA of the CDR3 is TGTGCCAGCAGCTCCTTGAGGGGGGCGAACACCGGGGAGCTGTTTTTT. The encoded protein is CASSSLRGANTGELFF.

This clonotype has a handful of counts. The rearrangement links TRBV18 to TRBJ2-7, with 7 bases aligning to TRBD2. CDR3 length: 16 residues. Germline loops: CDR1 KGHSH, CDR2 LQKENI. The J segment lost 0 bases and the V segment lost 3 bases, leaving 8 bases of the junction unmatched. The CDR3 loop reads CASSPSGRPSSYEQYF. For the CDR3, the DNA is TGTGCCAGCTCACCCTCCGGGAGGCCCAGCTCCTACGAGCAGTACTTC.

Concerning this clonotype: A read error may produce the germline difference seen at one junction end. The V call is TRBV7-2, the J call TRBJ2-7; 8 positions match TRBD2. Germline CDR1 is SGHTA and CDR2 is FQGNSA. This CDR3 region has 13 residues. The CDR3 protein is CDSSLSGGYEQYF. The CDR3 DNA sequence: TGTGACAGCAGCTTAAGCGGGGGCTACGAGCAGTACTTC.

V usage is TRBV9 and J usage is TRBJ2-1; TRBD1 is a possible D gene (5 bases). Deletions cut 1 base from V and 4 bases from J, with 12 bases between. The CDR3 length is 15 residues. Germline V gives CDR1 SGDLS, CDR2 YYNGEE. The CDR3 sequence is CASSVSRQGYNEQFF. CDR3 DNA: TGTGCCAGCAGCGTATCACGTCAGGGATACAATGAGCAGTTCTTC.

J is TRBJ2-5 and V is TRBV20-1; 7 bases fit TRBD2. Germline CDR1 and CDR2: DFQATT and SNEGSKA (reference sequence). Trimming took 5 bases from V and 4 from J; bases not matched to a gene: 10. This CDR3 region has 14 residues. CDR3 bases: TGCAGTGCTGGCGTCTTTGGCGGGGGAGAGACCCAGTACTTC. It codes for CSAGVFGGGETQYF.

The chain links TRBV3-1 to TRBJ1-2; D is unresolved. V shed 0 bases and J shed 0 bases, with 20 bases lying between them. Germline assignment: CDR1 LGHDT and CDR2 YNNKEL (reference sequence). This CDR3 has 19 residues. Here the CDR3 reads CASSQEMSWGEGPNYGYTF. The CDR3 nucleotides are TGTGCCAGCAGCCAAGAAATGTCGTGGGGAGAGGGCCCTAACTATGGCTACACCTTC.

The rearrangement uses TRBV29-1 and TRBJ2-5, with unresolved D. Germline V gene data show CDR1 as SQVTM and CDR2 as ANQGSEA. There are 13 residues in the CDR3. V shed 4 bases and J shed 1 base, with 10 bases lying between them. CDR3 sequence: CSVGAAVQETQYF. The CDR3 nucleotides are TGCAGCGTTGGGGCGGCCGTCCAAGAGACCCAGTACTTC.

In its sample, this clonotype was seen a few times. The V gene is TRBV12-3 or TRBV12-4, the J gene TRBJ2-6; D not resolved. V shed 7 bases and J shed 0 bases, with 10 bases lying between them. This CDR3 is 15 amino acids long. In nucleotides, the CDR3 is TGTGCCAGCACCCTAGACCTCTCTGGGGCCAACGTCCTGACTTTC. This codes for CASTLDLSGANVLTF.

This clonotype was detected only a few times. The chain uses TRBV7-9 and TRBJ2-5; 10 bases fit TRBD1. Gene TRBJ2-7 matches the end of the DNA better, so the J call may be wrong. In germline, CDR1 is SEHNR, CDR2 FQNEAQ (reference sequence). There are 14 residues in the CDR3. CDR3 loop: CASSLEGTGDEQYF. Written as DNA, the CDR3 is TGTGCCAGCAGCTTAGAAGGGACAGGGGACGAGCAGTACTTC.

Notes on this clonotype: A junction boundary mismatches the germline segment, possibly from a read error. The chain couples TRBV12-3 or TRBV12-4 to TRBJ2-3, with D perhaps assigned TRBD1 or TRBD2 (5 bases each). CDR3 length: 15 amino acids. In DNA form, the CDR3 reads TGTGCCAGCAGTTTTGGGTCCCCTAGCACAGGTACGCAGTATTTT. Translated: CASSFGSPSTGTQYF.